This T cell receptor (beta chain) was documented in a study of Graves' ophthalmopathy and Graves' hyperthyroidism. As for the study in general: Investigators collected peripheral blood at initial diagnosis, before any treatment was given.

Points from the study as a whole: In separating ophthalmopathy from stable hyperthyroidism, a 13-signature model achieved roughly 89% sensitivity and 81.08% specificity.

The CDR3 has 18 residues. The germline CDR1 and CDR2 sequences are LNHDA and SQIVND (reference sequence). There are a few counts of this clonotype. The antigen remains unidentified. Germline and junction disagree at one end, which may indicate a read error. TCR beta CDR3 regions were amplified from RNA transcripts. First-round RT-PCR with HTBI primers preceded a second-round multiplex PCR. Via MiXCR, TCRdb re-called the multiplex PCR reads, giving one row per CDR3 protein. The table shows hundreds of thousands of distinct CDR3 sequences, with roughly 21% occurring only once. The rearrangement uses TRBV19 and TRBJ1-5; D remains ambiguous. The sequenced material came from peripheral blood. The receptor comes from a woman between 18 and 29 years old with stable Graves' hyperthyroidism. The CDR3 here is CASSMEGRMWRWYQPQHF. DNA for the CDR3: TGTGCCAGTAGTATGGAGGGCAGGATGTGGAGATGGTATCAGCCTCAGCATTTT.